Below are 25 T cell receptor beta chains sequenced from a single sample in a study of CD8+ T cells in alopecia areata. Once RNA had been extracted, it was reverse transcribed into cDNA to act as the sequencing template. Profiled with immunoSEQ multiplex PCR; TCRdb holds only in-frame clones, not every one. The sample has about 210,000 clones, roughly two fifths seen once; the top ten hold 0.48%. Treatment reported: oral pan-JAK inhibitor, 5-10 mg twice daily. Sequences were derived from CD4+ T cells sorted from blood, sampled at approximately week 30, from a patient treated with tofacitinib. The receptors come from a human donor with alopecia areata.

The V and J genes are TRBV29-1 and TRBJ2-7; TRBD2 matches at 12 bases. CDR3 length equals 17 residues. The V gene end was trimmed by 6 bases and the J gene end by 0 bases; junction bases not matched to a gene: 12. CDR1 is SQVTM, CDR2 ANQGSEA, per germline. CDR3 sequence: CSVVLAGGHSSSYEQYF. CDR3 coding DNA: TGCAGCGTCGTACTAGCGGGGGGCCACTCAAGCTCCTACGAGCAGTACTTC.

This clone appeared a few times. This chain connects TRBV7-2 to TRBJ1-2; no clear D. The CDR3 runs 11 residues. Germline assignment: CDR1 SGHTA and CDR2 FQGNSA. The ends were cut back, 3 bases at V and 5 bases at J, with 4 bases in the middle. CDR3 protein: CASSFSYGYTF. The DNA for the CDR3 is TGTGCCAGCAGCTTCAGTTATGGCTACACCTTC.

V is TRBV30 and J is TRBJ1-1, with D possibly matching TRBD1 (5 bases). This CDR3 has 14 residues. In germline, CDR1 is GTSNPN, CDR2 SVGIG (reference sequence). V lost 2 bases to trimming and J lost 0 bases, with 10 bases between them. The DNA for the CDR3 is TGTGCCTGGAGTTCAGGGACGGTGAACACTGAAGCTTTCTTT. Its protein is CAWSSGTVNTEAFF.

This clone has at least ten counts. This chain uses TRBV9 with TRBJ1-5; 7 bases map to TRBD1. V shed 3 bases and J 5 bases; nucleotides not matched to a gene: 2. Germline assignment: CDR1 SGDLS and CDR2 YYNGEE. This CDR3 comprises 13 residues. CDR3 bases: TGTGCCAGCAGCGCAGACAGGGATCAGCCCCAGCATTTT. Encoded protein: CASSADRDQPQHF.

At least ten counts were recorded for this clone. The chain joins TRBV15 to TRBJ2-6; no definite D call. The CDR3 has 15 amino acids. Germline V gives CDR1 LNHNV, CDR2 YYDKDF (reference sequence). Between the trimmed V and J ends, which lost 4 bases and 2 bases, there was a span of 9 bases. The CDR3 reads CATSTRSAGANVLTF. The CDR3 DNA is TGTGCCACCAGCACCCGCTCCGCTGGGGCCAACGTCCTGACTTTC.

This chain connects TRBV6-6 to TRBJ2-2, with TRBD1 as a possible D gene (5 bases). This CDR3 is built from 14 residues. The V end lost 5 bases, the J end lost 9 bases, and 16 bases lay between the germline ends. Germline CDR1 MNHNY, CDR2 SVGAGI (reference sequence). CDR3 amino acids: CASSALGQARELFF. CDR3 nucleotide sequence: TGTGCCAGCAGTGCCCTGGGGCAGGCCCGGGAGCTGTTTTTT.

This clone has more than one count but fewer than ten. This rearrangement joins TRBV11-2 to TRBJ1-2; D call uncertain. Per germline, CDR1 SGHAT and CDR2 FQNNGV. Trimming shortened V by 5 bases and J by 4 bases, and 23 bases separated the two germline ends. This CDR3 is built from 17 residues. The CDR3 nucleotides are TGTGCCAGCAGCCATCGGACTGCCGGGCCGATTGCCTATGGCTACACCTTC. Translating it yields CASSHRTAGPIAYGYTF. Full variable domain (outside the CDR3, taken from reference TRBV11-2 and TRBJ1-2): EAGVAQSPRYKIIEKRQSVAFWCNPISGHATLYWYQQILGQGPKLLIQFQNNGVVDDSQLPKDRFSAERLKGVDSTLKIQPAKLEDSAVYLCASSHRTAGPIAYGYTFGSGTRLTVV.

This clone was counted between two and nine times. This specimen includes other DNA sequences encoding the same CDR3. The gene calls are TRBV18 and TRBJ2-7; D may be TRBD1 or TRBD2 (5 bases each). The CDR3 totals 14 residues. Germline lookup yields CDR1 KGHSH and CDR2 LQKENI. Trimming cost V 2 bases and J 3 bases, with 11 bases left between them. CDR3: CASSPGTVFYEQYF. The DNA for the CDR3 is TGTGCCAGCTCACCAGGGACGGTTTTCTACGAGCAGTACTTC. The complete variable domain, with remaining parts taken from reference TRBV18 and TRBJ2-7, reads NAGVMQNPRHLVRRRGQEARLRCSPMKGHSHVYWYRQLPEEGLKFMVYLQKENIIDESGMPKERFSAEFPKEGPSILRIQQVVRGDSAAYFCASSPGTVFYEQYFGPGTRLTVT.

This clone was seen only a few times. The chain employs TRBV5-1 and TRBJ2-5; 13 bases match TRBD2. In germline, CDR1 is SGHRS, CDR2 YFSETQ. Trimming cost V 4 bases and J 3 bases; bases outside gene matches: 9. This CDR3 region has 17 residues. The CDR3 region has the DNA TGCGCCAGCAGCACCAAGGGACTAGCGGGGATAAAAGAGACCCAGTACTTC. Residues: CASSTKGLAGIKETQYF.

The chain joins TRBV5-6 to TRBJ2-5; no clear D. CDR1 is SGHDT and CDR2 is YYEEEE in the germline V gene. V was pared by 0 bases and J by 5 bases, with 11 bases between. The length of the CDR3 is 14 residues. The CDR3 nucleotides are TGTGCCAGCAGCTTGGGAGCAGTGTTGGAGACCCAGTACTTC. It encodes CASSLGAVLETQYF. Full variable domain (missing parts from reference TRBV5-6 and TRBJ2-5): DAGVTQSPTHLIKTRGQQVTLRCSPKSGHDTVSWYQQALGQGPQFIFQYYEEEERQRGNFPDRFSGHQFPNYSSELNVNALLLGDSALYLCASSLGAVLETQYFGPGTRLLVL.

The chain is built from TRBV6-5 and TRBJ2-3; D is unresolved. CDR1 and CDR2 (germline): MNHEY, SVGAGI. The CDR3 covers 13 residues. Trimming removed 5 bases at V and 6 bases at J, with 12 bases between. As DNA, the CDR3 is TGTGCCAGCAGTCAGGCGACGCCGGATACGCAGTATTTT. Translated: CASSQATPDTQYF.

This clone appeared a few times. V and J are TRBV29-1 and TRBJ2-1; TRBD1 matches at 8 bases. This CDR3 contains 13 residues. Trimming removed 8 bases from V and 7 bases from J; junction bases left unmatched: 10. Germline loops: CDR1 SQVTM, CDR2 ANQGSEA. CDR3 sequence (DNA): TGCAGCACCCGACAGGGGAGTTATAATGAGCAGTTCTTC. Its translation: CSTRQGSYNEQFF.

This clone occurred a few times. The CDR3 region is CASSYSPSSGNTIYF. CDR3 nucleotides: TGTGCCAGCAGTTACTCTCCCAGCTCTGGAAACACCATATATTTT. The chain employs TRBV6-5 and TRBJ1-3, with D unclear. This CDR3 has 15 residues. Between the trimmed V and J ends, which lost 0 bases and 0 bases, there was a span of 6 bases. Germline V gene sequence: CDR1 MNHEY, CDR2 SVGAGI.

The table lists this clone with many counts. The sample carries other DNA sequences with the same CDR3. This chain uses TRBV2 with TRBJ1-4; the match to TRBD1 covers 9 bases. The germline CDR1 and CDR2 sequences are SNHLY and FYNNEI. The ends lost 6 bases at V and 5 bases at J; junction bases unmatched: 4. The CDR3 loop spans 14 amino acids. The CDR3 region is CASRRQGVNEKLFF. The CDR3 bases are TGTGCCAGCAGGAGACAGGGGGTAAATGAAAAACTGTTTTTT.

This clone has more than one count but fewer than ten. The chain has TRBV30 and TRBJ1-2, with a possible D match to TRBD1 (6 bases). The V gene's germline CDR1 is GTSNPN and CDR2 SVGIG (reference sequence). The CDR3 consists of 11 residues. Trimming left V 0 bases short and J 8 bases short, with 7 bases between. The CDR3 spells CAWSVQGGYTF. In DNA, the CDR3 is TGTGCCTGGAGTGTACAGGGAGGCTACACCTTC.

The chain uses TRBV4-1 and TRBJ2-2; D may be TRBD1 or TRBD2 (6 bases each). V lost 2 bases, J lost 7 bases, and 20 bases lay in between. Per germline, CDR1 MGHRA and CDR2 YSYEKL. This CDR3 region has 17 residues. In DNA, the CDR3 is TGCGCCAGCAGCCAACTCCCCGGGGGCAGGGTTCACGGGGAGCTGTTTTTT. This sequence encodes CASSQLPGGRVHGELFF.

This chain connects TRBV15 to TRBJ2-1; D perhaps matches TRBD1 (5 bases). Germline lookup yields CDR1 LNHNV and CDR2 YYDKDF (reference sequence). The V end was cut by 0 bases, the J end by 8 bases, with 17 bases between. This CDR3 comprises 16 residues. The CDR3 DNA reads TGTGCCACCAGCAGAGATTTCCACGGCAGGGCTCATGAGCAGTTCTTC. Protein product: CATSRDFHGRAHEQFF.

V gene TRBV10-3 combines with J gene TRBJ2-3; 7 bases are shared with TRBD1. CDR1 ENHRY and CDR2 SYGVKD come from the germline V gene. CDR3 size: 12 residues. The V and J ends lost 4 bases and 6 bases, in that order; junction bases with no gene match: 1. CDR3 sequence reads: CAISVQGDTQYF. The DNA for the CDR3 is TGTGCCATCAGTGTACAGGGGGATACGCAGTATTTT.

In its sample, this clone was seen a few times. This sequence joins TRBV6-1 and TRBJ2-7; 8 positions agree with TRBD1. Trimming at V came to 6 bases and at J to 4 bases, leaving 5 bases not matched to a gene. Germline CDR1 MNHNS, CDR2 SASEGT. The CDR3 has 13 amino acids. The CDR3 protein is CASRRGQAYEQYF. The CDR3 nucleotides are TGTGCCAGCAGGCGGGGACAGGCATACGAGCAGTACTTC.

This clone was seen a few times. The chain combines TRBV2 with TRBJ1-2, with 10 nucleotides matching TRBD1. This CDR3 has 13 amino acids. After removal of 4 bases from V and 6 bases from J, the junction contained 2 bases not matched to a gene. Germline V gene sequence: CDR1 SNHLY, CDR2 FYNNEI. The CDR3 coding sequence is TGTGCCAGCAGTGTTGACAGGGGGCATGGCTACACCTTC. Encoded protein: CASSVDRGHGYTF.

This clone was seen once. This chain connects TRBV6-1 to TRBJ2-5, with a possible D match to TRBD2 (7 bases). This CDR3 has 13 amino acids. The V gene lost 6 bases and the J gene lost 9 bases, with 17 bases spanning the gap. CDR1 is MNHNS, CDR2 SASEGT, per germline. The CDR3 sequence: CASSSSGQGPQYF. The CDR3 DNA reads as TGTGCCAGCAGCTCTAGCGGCCAGGGGCCCCAGTACTTC.

The rearrangement links TRBV30 to TRBJ1-2; D not resolved. The CDR3 runs 13 residues. Germline V CDR1 and CDR2: GTSNPN, SVGIG (reference sequence). V lost 1 base to trimming and J lost 5 bases, with 11 bases between them. The CDR3 DNA reads TGTGCCTGGAGTGGCGGAATTGGTTATGGCTACACCTTC. Encoded protein: CAWSGGIGYGYTF.

V usage is TRBV11-2 and J usage is TRBJ2-5; 7 nucleotides align to TRBD1. The CDR3 is 17 residues long. V shed 0 bases, J shed 9 bases, and the junction held 16 bases outside the gene matches. CDR1 is SGHAT, CDR2 FQNNGV, per germline. The CDR3 here is CASSLEGVGDSRMAQYF. In DNA, the CDR3 is TGTGCCAGCAGCTTAGAGGGGGTCGGGGACAGCCGAATGGCCCAGTACTTC. The entire variable domain, with the rest obtained from reference TRBV11-2 and TRBJ2-5, is as follows: EAGVAQSPRYKIIEKRQSVAFWCNPISGHATLYWYQQILGQGPKLLIQFQNNGVVDDSQLPKDRFSAERLKGVDSTLKIQPAKLEDSAVYLCASSLEGVGDSRMAQYFGPGTRLLVL.

The chain employs TRBV18 and TRBJ1-3; TRBD1 is a possible D gene (5 bases). Germline V gene data show CDR1 as KGHSH and CDR2 as LQKENI. This CDR3 is built from 14 residues. The V end was cut by 6 bases, the J end by 4 bases, with 13 bases between. This chain's CDR3 is CASSSRDRGNTIYF. The CDR3 DNA is TGTGCCAGCTCGTCAAGGGACCGAGGAAACACCATATATTTT.

The chain is built from TRBV4-1 and TRBJ2-5; 8 bases are a match to TRBD2. Per germline, CDR1 MGHRA and CDR2 YSYEKL. The J segment lost 4 bases and the V segment lost 4 bases, leaving 11 bases of the junction unmatched. The CDR3 covers 16 residues. Written as DNA, the CDR3 is TGCGCCAGCAGCCGTCCGGCGGGAGGAAAGGGAGAGACCCAGTACTTC. Encoded protein: CASSRPAGGKGETQYF.